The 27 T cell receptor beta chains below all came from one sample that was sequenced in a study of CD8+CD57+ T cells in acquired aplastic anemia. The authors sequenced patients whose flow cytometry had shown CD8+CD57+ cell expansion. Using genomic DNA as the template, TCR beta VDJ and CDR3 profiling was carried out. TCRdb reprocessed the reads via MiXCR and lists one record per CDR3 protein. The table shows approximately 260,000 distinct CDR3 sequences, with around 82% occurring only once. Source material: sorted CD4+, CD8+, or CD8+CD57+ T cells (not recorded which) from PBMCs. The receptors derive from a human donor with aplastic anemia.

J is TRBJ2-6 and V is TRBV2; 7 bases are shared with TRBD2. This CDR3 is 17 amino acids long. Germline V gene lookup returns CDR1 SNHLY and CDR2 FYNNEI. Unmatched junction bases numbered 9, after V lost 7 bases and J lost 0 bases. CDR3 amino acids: CASTEGRAPSGANVLTF. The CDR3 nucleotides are TGTGCCAGCACCGAAGGGAGGGCCCCCTCTGGGGCCAACGTCCTGACTTTC.

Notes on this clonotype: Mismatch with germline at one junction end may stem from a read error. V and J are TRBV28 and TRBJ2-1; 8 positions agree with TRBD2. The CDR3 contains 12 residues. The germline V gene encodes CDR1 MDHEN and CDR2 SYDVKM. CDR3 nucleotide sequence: TGTGCCAGCAGTCCAATAGCGGGAAGTCTGTCCTTC. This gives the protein CASSPIAGSLSF.

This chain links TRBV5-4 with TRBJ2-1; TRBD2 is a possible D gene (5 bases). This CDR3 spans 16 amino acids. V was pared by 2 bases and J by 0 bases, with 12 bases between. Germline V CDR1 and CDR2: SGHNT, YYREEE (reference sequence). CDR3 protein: CASSFASGGSYNEQFF. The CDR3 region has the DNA TGTGCCAGCAGCTTTGCAAGCGGAGGCTCCTACAATGAGCAGTTCTTC.

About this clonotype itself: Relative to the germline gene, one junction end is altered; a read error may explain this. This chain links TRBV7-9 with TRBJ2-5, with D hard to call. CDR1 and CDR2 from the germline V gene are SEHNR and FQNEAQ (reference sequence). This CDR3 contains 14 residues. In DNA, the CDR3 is TGTGCCACCAGCTTGGGATGCAGCCAAGAGACCGAGTACTTC. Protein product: CATSLGCSQETEYF.

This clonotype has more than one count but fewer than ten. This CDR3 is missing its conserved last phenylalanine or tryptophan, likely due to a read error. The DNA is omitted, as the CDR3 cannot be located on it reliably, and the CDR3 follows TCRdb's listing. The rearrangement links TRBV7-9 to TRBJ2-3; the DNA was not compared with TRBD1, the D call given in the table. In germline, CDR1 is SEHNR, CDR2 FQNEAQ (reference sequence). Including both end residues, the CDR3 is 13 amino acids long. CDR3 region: CASSLVGREETQY.

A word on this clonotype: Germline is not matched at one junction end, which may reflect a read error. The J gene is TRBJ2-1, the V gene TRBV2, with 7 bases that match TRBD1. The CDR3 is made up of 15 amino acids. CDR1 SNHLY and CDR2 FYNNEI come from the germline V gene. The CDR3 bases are TGTGCCAGCGGTGACGCAGGGACAGCTACGAAGTATTTTTTCTTC. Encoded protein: CASGDAGTATKYFFF.

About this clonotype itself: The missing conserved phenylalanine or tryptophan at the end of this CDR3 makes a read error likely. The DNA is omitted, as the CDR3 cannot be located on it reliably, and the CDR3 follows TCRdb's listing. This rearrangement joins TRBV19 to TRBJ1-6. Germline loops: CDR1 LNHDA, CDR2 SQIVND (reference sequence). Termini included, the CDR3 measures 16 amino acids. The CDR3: CASSIANGGYNEHFFV.

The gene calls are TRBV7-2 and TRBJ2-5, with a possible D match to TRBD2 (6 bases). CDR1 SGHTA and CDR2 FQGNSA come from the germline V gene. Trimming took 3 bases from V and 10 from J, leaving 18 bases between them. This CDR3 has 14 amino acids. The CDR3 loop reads CASSLAAGADYQYF. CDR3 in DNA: TGTGCCAGCAGCTTGGCAGCGGGCGCCGACTACCAGTACTTC.

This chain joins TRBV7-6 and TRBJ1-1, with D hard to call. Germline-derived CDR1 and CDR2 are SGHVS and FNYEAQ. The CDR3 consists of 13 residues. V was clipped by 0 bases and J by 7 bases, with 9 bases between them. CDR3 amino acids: CASSLAHGSEAFF. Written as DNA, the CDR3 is TGTGCCAGCAGCTTAGCCCACGGGAGTGAAGCTTTCTTT.

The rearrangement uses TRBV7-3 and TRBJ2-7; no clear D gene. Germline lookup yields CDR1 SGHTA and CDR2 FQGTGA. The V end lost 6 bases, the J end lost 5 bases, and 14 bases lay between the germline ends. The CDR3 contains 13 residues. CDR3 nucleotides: TGTGCCAGCAGTCCCAAGAACGGCGACGAGCAGTACTTC. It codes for CASSPKNGDEQYF.

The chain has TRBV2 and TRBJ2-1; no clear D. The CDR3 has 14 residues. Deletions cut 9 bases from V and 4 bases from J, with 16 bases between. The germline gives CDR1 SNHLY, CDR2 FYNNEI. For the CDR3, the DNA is TGTGCCAGTCAGGCTATTACCTCTTACAATGAGCAGTTCTTC. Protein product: CASQAITSYNEQFF.

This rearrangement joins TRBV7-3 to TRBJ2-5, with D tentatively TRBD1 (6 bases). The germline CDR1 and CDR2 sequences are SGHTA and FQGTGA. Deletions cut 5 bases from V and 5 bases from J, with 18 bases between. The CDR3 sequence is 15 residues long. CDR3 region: CASSPQGIWGETQYF. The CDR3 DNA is TGTGCCAGCAGCCCACAGGGAATCTGGGGGGAGACCCAGTACTTC.

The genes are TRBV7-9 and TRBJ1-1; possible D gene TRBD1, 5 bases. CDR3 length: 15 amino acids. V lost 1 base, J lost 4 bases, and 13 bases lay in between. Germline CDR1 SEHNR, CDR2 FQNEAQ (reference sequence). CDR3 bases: TGTGCCAGCAGCTTAGAACTGAGCGGGGGCACTGAAGCTTTCTTT. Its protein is CASSLELSGGTEAFF.

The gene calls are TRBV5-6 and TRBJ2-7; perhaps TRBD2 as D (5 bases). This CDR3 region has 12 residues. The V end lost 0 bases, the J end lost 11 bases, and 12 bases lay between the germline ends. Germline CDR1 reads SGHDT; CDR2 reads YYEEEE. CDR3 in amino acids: CASSLERAVEYV. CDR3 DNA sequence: TGTGCCAGCAGCTTGGAGAGGGCGGTCGAGTACGTC.

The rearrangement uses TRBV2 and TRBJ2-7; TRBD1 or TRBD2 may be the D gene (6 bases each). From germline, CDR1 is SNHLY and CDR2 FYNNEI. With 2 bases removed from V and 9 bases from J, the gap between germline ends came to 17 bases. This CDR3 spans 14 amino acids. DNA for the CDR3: TGTGCCAGCAGTGAACGGGGGCAGATATGCAGGCAGTACTTC. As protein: CASSERGQICRQYF.

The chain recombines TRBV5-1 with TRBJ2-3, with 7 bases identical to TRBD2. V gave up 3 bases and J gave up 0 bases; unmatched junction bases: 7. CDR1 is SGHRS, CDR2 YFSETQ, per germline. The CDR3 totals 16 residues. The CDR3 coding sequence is TGCGCCAGCAGCTGGGCCAGCGGGGCTAGCACAGATACGCAGTATTTT. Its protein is CASSWASGASTDTQYF.

The CDR3 sequence is CATSQGEALTGTPLHF. In DNA form, the CDR3 reads TGTGCCACCAGCCAAGGGGAAGCACTCACGGGGACACCCCTCCACTTT. The chain is built from TRBV15 and TRBJ1-6; D is perhaps TRBD1 (5 bases). The CDR3 is 16 residues long. Germline assignment: CDR1 LNHNV and CDR2 YYDKDF (reference sequence). V was pared by 5 bases and J by 11 bases, with 22 bases between.

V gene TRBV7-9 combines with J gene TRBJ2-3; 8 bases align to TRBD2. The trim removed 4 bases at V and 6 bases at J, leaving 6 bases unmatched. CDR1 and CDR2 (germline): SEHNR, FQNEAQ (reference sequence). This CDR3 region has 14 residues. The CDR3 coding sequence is TGTGCCAGCAGCTCAGCGGGAGACAACGATACGCAGTATTTT. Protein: CASSSAGDNDTQYF.

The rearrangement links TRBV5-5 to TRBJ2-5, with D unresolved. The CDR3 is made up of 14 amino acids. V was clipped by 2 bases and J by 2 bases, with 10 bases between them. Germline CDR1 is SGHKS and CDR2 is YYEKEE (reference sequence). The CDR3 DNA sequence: TGTGCCAGCAGCTTTCAAAGAAGGCAAGAGACCCAGTACTTC. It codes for CASSFQRRQETQYF.

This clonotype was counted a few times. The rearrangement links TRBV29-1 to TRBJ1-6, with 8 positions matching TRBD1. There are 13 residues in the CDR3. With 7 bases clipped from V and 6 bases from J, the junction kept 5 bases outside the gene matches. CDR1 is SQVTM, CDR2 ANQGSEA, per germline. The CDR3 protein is CSAGQGGNSPLHF. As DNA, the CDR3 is TGCAGCGCCGGACAGGGCGGTAATTCACCCCTCCACTTT.

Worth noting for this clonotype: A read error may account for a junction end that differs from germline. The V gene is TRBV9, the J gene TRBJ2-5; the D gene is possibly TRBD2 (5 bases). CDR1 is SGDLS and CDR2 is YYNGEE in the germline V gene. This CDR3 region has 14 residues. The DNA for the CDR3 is TGTGCCACCAGCCGCCGCCAAGCGGTAGCTACCAAAGACTTC. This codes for CATSRRQAVATKDF. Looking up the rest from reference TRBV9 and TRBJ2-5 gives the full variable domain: DSGVTQTPKHLITATGQRVTLRCSPRSGDLSVYWYQQSLDQGLQFLIQYYNGEERAKGNILERFSAQQFPDLHSELNLSSLELGDSALYFCATSRRQAVATKDFGPGTRLLVL.

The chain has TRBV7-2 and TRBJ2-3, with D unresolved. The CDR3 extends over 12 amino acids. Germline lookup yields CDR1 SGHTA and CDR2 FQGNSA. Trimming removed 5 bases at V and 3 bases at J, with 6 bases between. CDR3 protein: CASSPPTDTQYF. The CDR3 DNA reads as TGTGCCAGCAGCCCCCCAACAGATACGCAGTATTTT.

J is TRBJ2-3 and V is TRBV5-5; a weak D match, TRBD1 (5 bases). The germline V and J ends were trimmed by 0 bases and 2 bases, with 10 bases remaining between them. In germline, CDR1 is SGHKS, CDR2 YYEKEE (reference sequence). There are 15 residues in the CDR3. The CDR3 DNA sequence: TGTGCCAGCAGCTTGGACAGGCCAGACACAGATACGCAGTATTTT. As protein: CASSLDRPDTDTQYF.

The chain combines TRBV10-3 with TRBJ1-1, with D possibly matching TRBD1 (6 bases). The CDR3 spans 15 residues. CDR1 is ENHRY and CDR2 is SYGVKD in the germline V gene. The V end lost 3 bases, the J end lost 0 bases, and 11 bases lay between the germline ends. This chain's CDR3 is CAISERGALNTEAFF. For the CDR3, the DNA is TGTGCCATCAGTGAACGGGGGGCACTGAACACTGAAGCTTTCTTT.

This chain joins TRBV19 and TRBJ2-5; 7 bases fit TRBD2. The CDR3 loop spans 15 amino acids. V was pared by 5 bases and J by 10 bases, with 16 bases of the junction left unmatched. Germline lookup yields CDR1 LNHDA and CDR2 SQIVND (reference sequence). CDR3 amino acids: CASSGSGTWSEDQYF. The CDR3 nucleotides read TGTGCCAGTAGTGGGAGCGGGACTTGGTCAGAGGACCAGTACTTC.

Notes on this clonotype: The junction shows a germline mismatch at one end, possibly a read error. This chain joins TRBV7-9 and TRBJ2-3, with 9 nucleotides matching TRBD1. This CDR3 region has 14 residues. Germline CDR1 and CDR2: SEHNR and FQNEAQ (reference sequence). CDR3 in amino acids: CASSLDRGADTSSF. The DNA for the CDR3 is TGTGCCAGCAGCTTGGACAGGGGTGCCGATACGAGCAGTTTT.

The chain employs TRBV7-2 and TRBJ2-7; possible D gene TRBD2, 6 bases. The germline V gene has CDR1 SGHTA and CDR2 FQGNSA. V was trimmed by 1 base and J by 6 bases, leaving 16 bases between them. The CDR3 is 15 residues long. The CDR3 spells CASSLVGTSYTEQYV. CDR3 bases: TGTGCCAGCAGCTTAGTAGGCACTAGCTACACCGAGCAGTACGTC.